A single sample gave rise to the 5 T cell receptor beta chains below, sequenced in a study of beta chain features in type 1 diabetes. Whole-study findings and limits: In all four CD4+ subsets, TCRB CDR3 length was significantly, moderately reduced in type 1 diabetes.

Every isolated RNA sample was fully reverse transcribed, so sequencing captured expressed TCRB transcripts. TCRdb's table, derived via immunoSEQ multiplex PCR, lists solely in-frame clones and lacks some. In the table there are 640,000 or so clones, about 14% of which are singletons. No antigen has been identified for these receptors. Sequenced input: naive CD4+ T cells from blood. The source of these receptors is a man aged 18 to 30 with type 1 diabetes.

The genes are TRBV11-2 and TRBJ2-2; no firm D call. Germline assignment: CDR1 SGHAT and CDR2 FQNNGV. The V and J ends lost 1 base and 6 bases respectively, with 6 bases between them. This CDR3 has 13 residues. CDR3 coding DNA: TGTGCCAGCAGCTTAGTCGTTCCCGGGGAGCTGTTTTTT. Translated: CASSLVVPGELFF.

J is TRBJ2-7 and V is TRBV5-6; TRBD1 agrees at 8 bases. J was trimmed by 2 bases and V by 2 bases; bases with no gene match: 9. Germline assignment: CDR1 SGHDT and CDR2 YYEEEE. The length of the CDR3 is 16 residues. CDR3 sequence (DNA): TGTGCCAGCAGCTTAATACAGGGGGTACTCACCTACGAGCAGTACTTC. Protein product: CASSLIQGVLTYEQYF.

This clone was found a few times. The V and J genes are TRBV6-6 and TRBJ1-5; maybe TRBD1 (5 bases). Germline V gene sequence: CDR1 MNHNY, CDR2 SVGAGI (reference sequence). The CDR3 totals 16 residues. V lost 5 bases and J 5 bases, leaving 19 bases between the germline ends. DNA of the CDR3: TGTGCCAGCAGTCTCTCTGGGGGGAGGGGCCATCAGCCCCAGCATTTT. The encoded protein is CASSLSGGRGHQPQHF.

This clone was detected only a few times. This chain links TRBV28 with TRBJ1-2; D unclear. The germline V gene has CDR1 MDHEN and CDR2 SYDVKM. The CDR3 is 13 residues long. The V and J ends lost 3 bases and 4 bases respectively, with 9 bases between them. CDR3 coding DNA: TGTGCCAGCAGTTTGGACGGAATCTATGGCTACACCTTC. Translating it yields CASSLDGIYGYTF.

Only a few counts were recorded for this clone. The V call is TRBV30, the J call TRBJ2-1, with 9 bases aligning to TRBD2. J lost 8 bases, V lost 0 bases, and 8 bases had no gene match. The length of the CDR3 is 15 residues. Per the germline V gene, CDR1 is GTSNPN and CDR2 is SVGIG (reference sequence). The CDR3 sequence is CAWSVYAGGPYEQFF. Here the CDR3 DNA reads TGTGCCTGGAGTGTATATGCGGGAGGGCCCTATGAGCAGTTCTTC.